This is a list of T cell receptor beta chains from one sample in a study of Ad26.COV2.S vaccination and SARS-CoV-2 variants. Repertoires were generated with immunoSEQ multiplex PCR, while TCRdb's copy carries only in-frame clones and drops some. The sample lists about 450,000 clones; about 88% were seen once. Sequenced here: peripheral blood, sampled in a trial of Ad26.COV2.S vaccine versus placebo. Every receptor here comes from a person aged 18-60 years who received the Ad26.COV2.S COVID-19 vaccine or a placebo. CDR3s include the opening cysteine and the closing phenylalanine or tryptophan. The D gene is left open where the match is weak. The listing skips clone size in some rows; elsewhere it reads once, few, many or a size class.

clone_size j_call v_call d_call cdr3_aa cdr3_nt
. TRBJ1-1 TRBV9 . CASSVGNREAFF TGTGCCAGCAGCGTGGGAAACAGGGAAGCTTTCTTT
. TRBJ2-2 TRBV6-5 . CASSYPRHGELFF TGTGCCAGCAGTTACCCTCGTCACGGGGAGCTGTTTTTT
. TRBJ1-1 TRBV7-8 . CASSLAGFLSAAFF TGTGCCAGCAGCTTGGCAGGGTTCCTATCGGCAGCTTTCTTT
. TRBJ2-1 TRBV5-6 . CASSWGDNEQFF TGTGCCAGCAGCTGGGGCGACAATGAGCAGTTCTTC
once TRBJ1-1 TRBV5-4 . CASSLRRVQGLNTEAFF TGTGCCAGCAGCTTGCGACGGGTACAGGGTCTGAACACTGAAGCTTTCTTT
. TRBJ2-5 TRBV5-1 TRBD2 CASSLASSGEETQYF TGCGCCAGCAGCTTGGCTTCTAGCGGGGAAGAGACCCAGTACTTC
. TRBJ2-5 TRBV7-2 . CASSLRQGRQETQYF TGTGCCAGCAGCTTAAGGCAGGGCCGACAAGAGACCCAGTACTTC
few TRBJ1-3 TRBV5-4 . CASSLMGSGNTIYF TGTGCCAGCAGCTTGATGGGTTCTGGAAACACCATATATTTT
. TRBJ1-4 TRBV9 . CASSVGVIANEKLFF TGTGCCAGCAGCGTGGGGGTAATAGCTAATGAAAAACTGTTTTTT
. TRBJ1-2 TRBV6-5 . CASNMLPTSVGYTF TGTGCCAGCAATATGCTCCCTACCTCGGTAGGCTACACCTTC
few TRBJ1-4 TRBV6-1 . CASSEIDEKLFF TGTGCCAGCAGTGAAATTGATGAAAAACTGTTTTTT
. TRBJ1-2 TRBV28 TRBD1 CASSSTGGQEHYGYTF TGTGCCAGCAGTTCGACAGGGGGCCAAGAACACTATGGCTACACCTTC
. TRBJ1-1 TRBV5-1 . CASSLQENTEAFF TGCGCCAGCAGCTTACAGGAGAACACTGAAGCTTTCTTT
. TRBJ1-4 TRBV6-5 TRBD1 CASSYSGTAREKLFF TGTGCCAGCAGTTACTCGGGGACAGCTAGGGAAAAACTGTTTTTT
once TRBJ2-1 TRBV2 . CASSRDGPSNEQFF TGTGCCAGCTCGCGGGACGGACCTTCTAATGAGCAGTTCTTC
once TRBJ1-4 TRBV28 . CASTRAYEKLFF TGTGCCAGCACGAGAGCATATGAAAAACTGTTTTTT
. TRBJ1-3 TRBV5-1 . CASSLEPGNTIYF TGCGCCAGCAGCTTGGAGCCTGGAAACACCATATATTTT